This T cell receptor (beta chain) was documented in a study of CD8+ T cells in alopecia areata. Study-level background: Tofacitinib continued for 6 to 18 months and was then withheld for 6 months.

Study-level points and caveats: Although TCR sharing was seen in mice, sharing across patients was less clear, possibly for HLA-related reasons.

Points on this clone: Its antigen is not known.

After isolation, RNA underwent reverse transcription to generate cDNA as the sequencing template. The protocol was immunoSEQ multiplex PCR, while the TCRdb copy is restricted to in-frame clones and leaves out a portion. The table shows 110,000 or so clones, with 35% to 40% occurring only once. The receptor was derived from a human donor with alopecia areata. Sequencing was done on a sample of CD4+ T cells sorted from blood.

The CDR3 reads CASSQDPYSSGANVLTF. The DNA of the CDR3 is TGCGCCAGCAGCCAAGACCCCTACAGCTCTGGGGCCAACGTCCTGACTTTC. The J gene is TRBJ2-6, the V gene TRBV4-3; no definite D call. The CDR3 has 17 residues. CDR1 and CDR2 (germline): LGHNA, YSLEER. Trimming took 0 bases from V and 0 from J, leaving 9 bases between them.